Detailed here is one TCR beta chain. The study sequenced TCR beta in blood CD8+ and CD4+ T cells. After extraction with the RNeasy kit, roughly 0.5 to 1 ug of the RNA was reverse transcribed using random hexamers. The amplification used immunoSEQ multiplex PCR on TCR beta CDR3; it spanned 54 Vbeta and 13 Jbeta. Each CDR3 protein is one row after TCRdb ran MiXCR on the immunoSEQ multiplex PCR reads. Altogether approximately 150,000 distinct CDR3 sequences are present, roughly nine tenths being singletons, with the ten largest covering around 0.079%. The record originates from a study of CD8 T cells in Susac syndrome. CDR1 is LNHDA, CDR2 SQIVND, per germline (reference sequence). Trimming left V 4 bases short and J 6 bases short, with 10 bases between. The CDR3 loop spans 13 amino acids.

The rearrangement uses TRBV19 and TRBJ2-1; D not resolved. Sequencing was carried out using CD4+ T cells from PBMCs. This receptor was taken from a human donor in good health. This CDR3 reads CASSNVKRNEQFF. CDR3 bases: TGTGCCAGTAGTAACGTAAAGCGCAATGAGCAGTTCTTC. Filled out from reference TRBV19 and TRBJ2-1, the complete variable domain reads DGGITQSPKYLFRKEGQNVTLSCEQNLNHDAMYWYRQDPGQGLRLIYYSQIVNDFQKGDIAEGYSVSREKKESFPLTVTSAQKNPTAFYLCASSNVKRNEQFFGPGTRLTVL.